The clone carrying this T cell receptor beta chain has just a few counts. CDR3 length: 14 amino acids. The germline V gene has CDR1 LNHNV and CDR2 YYDKDF (reference sequence). V lost 0 bases, J lost 3 bases, and 9 bases lay in between. The data belong to a study of cytomegalovirus exposure and HLA in healthy donors. For the study at large: Falling in the Caucasian-associated ancestry cluster were approximately 84% of about 400 genotyped donors.

The PCR ran on 60 Vbeta and 13 Jbeta primers. Authors' data handling: In a later analysis, of tens of millions of unique beta chains, roughly 10 million appeared in at least two donors. The assay was immunoSEQ multiplex PCR, and TCRdb's table has in-frame clones only and misses some. For V, J and clone size, that table is used; D and trimming come from the DNA. The table lists about 200,000 clones, 87% of them singletons. Donors sampled were nominally healthy, though unrecorded immune exposures were likely. The gene calls are TRBV15 and TRBJ2-7; D is unresolved. The receptor was isolated from a man under 40 in good health and CMV-seronegative. What was sequenced was PBMCs. The CDR3 DNA is TGTGCCACCAGCAGAGATGGCGGTAACTACGAGCAGTACTTC. Protein sequence: CATSRDGGNYEQYF.